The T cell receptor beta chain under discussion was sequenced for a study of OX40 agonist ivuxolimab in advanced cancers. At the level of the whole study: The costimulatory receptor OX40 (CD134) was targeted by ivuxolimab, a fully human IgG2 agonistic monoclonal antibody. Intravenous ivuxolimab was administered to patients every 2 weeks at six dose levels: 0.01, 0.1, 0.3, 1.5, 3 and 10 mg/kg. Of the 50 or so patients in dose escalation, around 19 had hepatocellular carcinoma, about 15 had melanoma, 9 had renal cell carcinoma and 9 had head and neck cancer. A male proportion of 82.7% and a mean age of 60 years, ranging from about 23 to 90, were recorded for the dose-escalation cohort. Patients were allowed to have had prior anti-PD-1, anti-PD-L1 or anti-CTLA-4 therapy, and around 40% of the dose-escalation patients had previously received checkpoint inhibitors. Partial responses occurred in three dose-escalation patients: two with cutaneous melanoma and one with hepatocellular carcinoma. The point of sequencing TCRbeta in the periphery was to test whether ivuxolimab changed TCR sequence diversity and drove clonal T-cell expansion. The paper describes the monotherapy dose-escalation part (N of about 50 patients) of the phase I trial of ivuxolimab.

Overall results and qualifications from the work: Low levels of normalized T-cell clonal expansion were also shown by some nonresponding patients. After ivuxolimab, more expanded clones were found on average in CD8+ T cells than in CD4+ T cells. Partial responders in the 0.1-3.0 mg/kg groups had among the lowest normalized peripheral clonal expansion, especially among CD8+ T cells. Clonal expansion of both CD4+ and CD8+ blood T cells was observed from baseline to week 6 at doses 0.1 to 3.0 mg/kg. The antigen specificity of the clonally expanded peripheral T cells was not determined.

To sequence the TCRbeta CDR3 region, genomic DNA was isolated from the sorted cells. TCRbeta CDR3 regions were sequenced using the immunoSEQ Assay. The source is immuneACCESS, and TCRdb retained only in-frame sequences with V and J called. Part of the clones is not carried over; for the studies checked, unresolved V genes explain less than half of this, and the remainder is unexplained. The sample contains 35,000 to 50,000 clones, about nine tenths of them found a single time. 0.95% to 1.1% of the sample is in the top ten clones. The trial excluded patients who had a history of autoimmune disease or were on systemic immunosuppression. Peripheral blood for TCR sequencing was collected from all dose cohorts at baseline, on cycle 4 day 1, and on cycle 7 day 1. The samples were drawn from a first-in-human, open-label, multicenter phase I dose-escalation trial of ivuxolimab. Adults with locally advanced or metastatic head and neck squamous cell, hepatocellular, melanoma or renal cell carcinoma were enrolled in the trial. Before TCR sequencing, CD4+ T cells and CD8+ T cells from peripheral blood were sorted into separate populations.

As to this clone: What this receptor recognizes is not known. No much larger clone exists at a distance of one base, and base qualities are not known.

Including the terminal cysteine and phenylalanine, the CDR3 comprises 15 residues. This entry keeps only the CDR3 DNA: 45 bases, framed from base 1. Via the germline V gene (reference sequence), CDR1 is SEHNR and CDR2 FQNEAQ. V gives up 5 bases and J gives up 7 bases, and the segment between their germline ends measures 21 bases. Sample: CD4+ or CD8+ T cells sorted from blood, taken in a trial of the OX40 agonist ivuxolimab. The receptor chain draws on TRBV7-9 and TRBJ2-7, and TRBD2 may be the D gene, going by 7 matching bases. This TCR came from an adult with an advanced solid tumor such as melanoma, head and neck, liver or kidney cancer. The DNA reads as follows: TGTGCCAGCAGCCACTTCAGCGGGATGCAGGGGGAGCAGTACTTC. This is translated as CASSHFSGMQGEQYF.